This TCR beta chain was retrieved from a study of shared clonotypes between healthy human individuals. The naive CD8 population came from CD45RO-negative cells selected for CCR7, without terminally differentiated effector memory CD45RA+ cells. The donors, healthy adults who were HIV-negative, had experienced no recent acute infections or vaccinations. Clones were read by immunoSEQ multiplex PCR, and TCRdb kept only the in-frame ones, dropping some. This table holds about 2 million clones, approximately 94% found once. Note on this clone: Its specificity is not known. This specimen includes other DNA sequences encoding the same CDR3.

Study-level results: Rarefaction showed that sequencing of sorted subsets was incomplete (despite large depth).

V gave up 5 bases and J gave up 3 bases; unmatched junction bases: 7. This CDR3 is 14 amino acids long. CDR1 is MDHEN and CDR2 is SYDVKM in the germline V gene. Material for sequencing was naive CD8+ T cells sorted from blood. The chain employs TRBV28 and TRBJ2-7, with 7 positions matching TRBD1. The clonotype was recovered from a young man in good health. CDR3 nucleotide sequence: TGTGCCAGCAGTAACCGGGACAGAGACTACGAGCAGTACTTC. Its protein product is CASSNRDRDYEQYF. The full variable domain, completed using reference TRBV28 and TRBJ2-7, is DVKVTQSSRYLVKRTGEKVFLECVQDMDHENMFWYRQDPGLGLRLIYFSYDVKMKEKGDIPEGYSVSREKKERFSLILESASTNQTSMYLCASSNRDRDYEQYFGPGTRLTVT.